This T cell receptor beta chain was captured in a study of blood T cell repertoires in COVID-19. At the level of the study: Spain, Italy and the United States supplied samples that represented acute and convalescent COVID-19.

Original methodology: Using reference gene primer amplification, nucleated cell counts were estimated. Assay: immunoSEQ multiplex PCR; the TCRdb copy retains only in-frame clones and omits some. V, J and clone size are those of that table, while D and trimming were read from the DNA. The table records 65,000 to 85,000 clones, around four fifths of them present only once. The sample taken for sequencing was peripheral blood. The receptor was derived from a man between 50 and 59 years old with active COVID-19.

CDR3 DNA sequence: TGTGCCAGCAGCTTAGGGGGGGAAGAGACCCAGTACTTC. Protein product: CASSLGGEETQYF. The genes are TRBV11-3 and TRBJ2-5; the D gene is possibly TRBD2 (6 bases). In germline, CDR1 is SGHNT, CDR2 YENEEA. This CDR3 contains 13 residues. V was clipped by 1 base and J by 3 bases, with 6 bases between them. Looking up the rest from reference TRBV11-3 and TRBJ2-5 gives the full variable domain: EAGVVQSPRYKIIEKKQPVAFWCNPISGHNTLYWYLQNLGQGPELLIRYENEEAVDDSQLPKDRFSAERLKGVDSTLKIQPAELGDSAVYLCASSLGGEETQYFGPGTRLLVL.